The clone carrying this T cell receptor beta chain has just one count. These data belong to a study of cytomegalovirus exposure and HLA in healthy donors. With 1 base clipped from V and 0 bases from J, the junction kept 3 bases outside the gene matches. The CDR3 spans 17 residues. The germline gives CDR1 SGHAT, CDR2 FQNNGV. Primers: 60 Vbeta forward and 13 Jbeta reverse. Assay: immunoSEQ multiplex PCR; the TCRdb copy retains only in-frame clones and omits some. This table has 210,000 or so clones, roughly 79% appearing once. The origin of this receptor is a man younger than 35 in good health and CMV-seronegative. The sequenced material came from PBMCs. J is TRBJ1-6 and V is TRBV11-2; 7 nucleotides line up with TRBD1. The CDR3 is CASSLGQGFSYNSPLHF. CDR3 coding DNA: TGTGCCAGCAGCTTAGGACAGGGCTTCTCCTATAATTCACCCCTCCACTTT.